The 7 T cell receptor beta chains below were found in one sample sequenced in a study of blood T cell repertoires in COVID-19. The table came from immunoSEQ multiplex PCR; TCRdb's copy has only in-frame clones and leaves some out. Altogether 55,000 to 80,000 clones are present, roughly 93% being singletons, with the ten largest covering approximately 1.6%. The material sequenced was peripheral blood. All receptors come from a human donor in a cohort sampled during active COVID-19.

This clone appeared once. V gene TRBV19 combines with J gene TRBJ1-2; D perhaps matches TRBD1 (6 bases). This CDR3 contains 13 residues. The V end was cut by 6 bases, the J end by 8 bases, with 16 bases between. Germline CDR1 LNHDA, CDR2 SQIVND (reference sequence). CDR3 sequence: CASRLGQQRGYTF. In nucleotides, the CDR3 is TGTGCCAGTAGACTAGGACAGCAGCGGGGCTACACCTTC. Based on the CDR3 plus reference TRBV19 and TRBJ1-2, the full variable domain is DGGITQSPKYLFRKEGQNVTLSCEQNLNHDAMYWYRQDPGQGLRLIYYSQIVNDFQKGDIAEGYSVSREKKESFPLTVTSAQKNPTAFYLCASRLGQQRGYTFGSGTRLTVV.

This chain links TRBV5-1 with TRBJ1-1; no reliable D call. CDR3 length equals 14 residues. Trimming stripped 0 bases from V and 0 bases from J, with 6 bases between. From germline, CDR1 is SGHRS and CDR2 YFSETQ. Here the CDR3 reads CASSLVQVNTEAFF. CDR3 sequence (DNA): TGCGCCAGCAGCTTGGTGCAGGTGAACACTGAAGCTTTCTTT.

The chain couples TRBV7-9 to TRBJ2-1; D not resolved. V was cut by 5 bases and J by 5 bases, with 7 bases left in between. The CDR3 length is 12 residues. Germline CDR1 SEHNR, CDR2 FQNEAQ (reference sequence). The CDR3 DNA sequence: TGTGCCAGCAGCCCCGTTCACAATGAGCAGTTCTTC. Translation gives CASSPVHNEQFF.

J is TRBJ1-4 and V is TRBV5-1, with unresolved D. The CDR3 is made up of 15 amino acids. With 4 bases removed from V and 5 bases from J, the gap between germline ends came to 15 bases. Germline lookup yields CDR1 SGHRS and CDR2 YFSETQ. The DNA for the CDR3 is TGCGCCAGCAGCCCCCAATCAACGCGGAATGAAAAACTGTTTTTT. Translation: CASSPQSTRNEKLFF.

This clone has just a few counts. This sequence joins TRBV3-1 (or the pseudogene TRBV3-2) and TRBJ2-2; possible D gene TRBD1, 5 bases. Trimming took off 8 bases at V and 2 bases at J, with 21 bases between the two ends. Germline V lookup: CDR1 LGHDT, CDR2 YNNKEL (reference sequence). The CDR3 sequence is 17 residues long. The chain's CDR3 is CASATTRTKLNTGELFF. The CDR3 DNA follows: TGTGCCAGCGCGACGACCCGGACAAAGTTAAACACCGGGGAGCTGTTTTTT.

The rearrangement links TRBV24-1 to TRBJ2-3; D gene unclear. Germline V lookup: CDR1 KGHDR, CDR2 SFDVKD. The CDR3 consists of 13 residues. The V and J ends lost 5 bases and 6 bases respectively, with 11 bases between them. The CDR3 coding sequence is TGTGCCACCAGTGCCCCGGCGGCGGATACGCAGTATTTT. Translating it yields CATSAPAADTQYF.

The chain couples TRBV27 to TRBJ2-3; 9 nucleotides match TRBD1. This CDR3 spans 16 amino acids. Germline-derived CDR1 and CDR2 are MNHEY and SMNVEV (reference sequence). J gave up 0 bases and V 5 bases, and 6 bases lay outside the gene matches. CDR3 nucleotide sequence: TGTGCCAGCAGTCTTAGGGACAGGGCTAGCACAGATACGCAGTATTTT. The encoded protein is CASSLRDRASTDTQYF.